This T cell receptor beta chain comes out of a study of T-cell reconstitution after alpha-beta-depleted transplantation in children. This clonotype has at least ten counts. The CDR3 covers 14 residues. V gave up 4 bases and J gave up 4 bases, with 13 bases separating them. Per the germline V gene, CDR1 is SGHAT and CDR2 is FQNNGV. TCRbeta library preparation incorporated unique molecular identifiers. TCRdb re-derived calls from the PCR reads in MiXCR, one entry per CDR3 protein. The data contain 250,000 to 350,000 distinct CDR3 sequences, more than 9% of them singletons. The sequences come from PBMCs from the stem cell graft donor, collected from the stem cell graft. This clonotype originated in a human donor who donated a stem cell graft to a child with SCID. The chain is built from TRBV11-2 and TRBJ2-5, with a tentative D call TRBD2 (5 bases). CDR3 loop: CASSSARARETQYF. The CDR3 coding sequence is TGTGCCAGCAGCTCGGCGCGGGCAAGAGAGACCCAGTACTTC.